The 21 T cell receptor beta chains given below trace back to one sample, sequenced in a study of blood T cell repertoires in COVID-19. Produced via immunoSEQ multiplex PCR; TCRdb's table is partial and in-frame only. Of some 190,000 clones listed, more than 75% are singletons. Sequences were obtained from peripheral blood. The receptors were sampled from an elderly woman with acute or convalescent COVID-19.

The J gene is TRBJ2-3, the V gene TRBV6-2 or TRBV6-3, with 7 nucleotides matching TRBD2. The length of the CDR3 is 17 residues. Germline values: CDR1 MNHEY, CDR2 SVGEGT. The junction had 11 bases not matched to a gene; V was cut back by 3 bases and J by 2 bases. The chain's CDR3 is CASSYGAAGDFTDTQYF. In nucleotides, the CDR3 is TGTGCCAGCAGTTATGGTGCGGCGGGAGACTTCACAGATACGCAGTATTTT.

This clone was observed a few times. The CDR3 sequence is CAWAFPRQINTGELFF. The CDR3 bases are TGTGCCTGGGCTTTTCCACGACAGATTAACACCGGGGAGCTGTTTTTT. J is TRBJ2-2 and V is TRBV30; a weak D match, TRBD1 (5 bases). CDR3 length: 16 amino acids. Germline V CDR1 and CDR2: GTSNPN, SVGIG (reference sequence). Trimming pared 5 bases from V and 2 bases from J, leaving 18 bases between. The full variable domain, in which reference TRBV30 and TRBJ2-2 provide the parts outside the CDR3, is SQTIHQWPATLVQPVGSPLSLECTVEGTSNPNLYWYRQAAGRGLQLLFYSVGIGQISSEVPQNLSASRPQDRQFILSSKKLLLSDSGFYLCAWAFPRQINTGELFFGEGSRLTVL.

The chain couples TRBV3-1 (or the pseudogene TRBV3-2) to TRBJ1-2; D may be TRBD1 (5 bases). Germline V gives CDR1 LGHDT, CDR2 YNNKEL (reference sequence). The CDR3 is 14 residues long. The germline V and J ends were trimmed by 1 base and 7 bases, with 13 bases remaining between them. CDR3 nucleotides: TGTGCCAGCAGCCAAGGGCGGGGCCTCGGTGGCTACACCTTC. Its translation: CASSQGRGLGGYTF.

Here the CDR3 reads CASSPQGQHGYTF. CDR3 nucleotide sequence: TGTGCCAGCAGTCCTCAGGGGCAACATGGCTACACCTTC. The chain employs TRBV25-1 and TRBJ1-2, with a tentative D call TRBD1 (6 bases). V was shortened by 5 bases and J by 6 bases, with 13 bases between the two germline ends. CDR3 length equals 13 residues. CDR1 and CDR2 from the germline V gene are MGHDK and SYGVNS.

The V gene is TRBV15, the J gene TRBJ1-5; D gene unclear. V gave up 1 base and J gave up 1 base, with 8 bases separating them. The germline V gene has CDR1 LNHNV and CDR2 YYDKDF (reference sequence). This CDR3 spans 15 amino acids. This CDR3 is CATSRGVQSNQPQHF. Here the CDR3 DNA reads TGTGCCACCAGCAGAGGGGTACAGAGCAATCAGCCCCAGCATTTT.

The CDR3 region is CATAVNYGYTF. The CDR3 bases are TGTGCCACCGCGGTGAACTATGGCTACACCTTC. The chain has TRBV19 and TRBJ1-2; D is ambiguous. Germline assignment: CDR1 LNHDA and CDR2 SQIVND (reference sequence). Trimming took off 10 bases at V and 2 bases at J, with 8 bases between the two ends. The CDR3 loop spans 11 amino acids.

This clone has a single count. This chain uses TRBV6-5 with TRBJ2-3; TRBD2 is a possible D gene (6 bases). In germline, CDR1 is MNHEY, CDR2 SVGAGI. Trimming stripped 7 bases from V and 7 bases from J, with 21 bases between. There are 15 residues in the CDR3. CDR3: CASKESGQGRHTQYF. In nucleotides, the CDR3 is TGTGCCAGCAAGGAGAGCGGGCAGGGAAGGCATACGCAGTATTTT.

This rearrangement joins TRBV2 to TRBJ1-1; D is unclear. V was clipped by 5 bases and J by 4 bases, with 11 bases between them. CDR1 and CDR2 from the germline V gene are SNHLY and FYNNEI. This CDR3 is built from 13 residues. The CDR3 reads CASSNFWATEAFF. In DNA, the CDR3 is TGTGCCAGCAGTAACTTCTGGGCCACTGAAGCTTTCTTT.

The V and J genes are TRBV5-1 and TRBJ2-3; TRBD2 agrees at 8 bases. V was pared by 0 bases and J by 2 bases, with 2 bases of the junction left unmatched. The CDR3 is 15 amino acids. In germline, CDR1 is SGHRS, CDR2 YFSETQ. The CDR3 region has the DNA TGCGCCAGCAGCTTGGCGGGGGGGGACACAGATACGCAGTATTTT. This gives the protein CASSLAGGDTDTQYF.

This sequence joins TRBV20-1 and TRBJ1-2, with unresolved D. V dropped 6 bases and J dropped 9 bases, with 14 bases sitting between them. The germline V gene has CDR1 DFQATT and CDR2 SNEGSKA (reference sequence). The CDR3 spans 11 residues. CDR3 region: CSANRGSRYTF. The CDR3 DNA is TGCAGTGCCAACAGAGGGAGTCGCTACACCTTC.

This clone has just one count. J is TRBJ2-3 and V is TRBV3-1 (or the pseudogene TRBV3-2); tentatively, D is TRBD2 (6 bases). This CDR3 spans 15 amino acids. Trimming cost V 2 bases and J 3 bases, with 12 bases left between them. Germline V gene lookup returns CDR1 LGHDT and CDR2 YNNKEL (reference sequence). CDR3 bases: TGTGCCAGCAGCCAACTGCGGGACTTTACAGATACGCAGTATTTT. Protein product: CASSQLRDFTDTQYF.

The chain links TRBV4-1 to TRBJ2-7; TRBD2 matches 9 bases. V lost 7 bases and J lost 0; bases outside the gene matches: 13. This CDR3 is 17 amino acids long. Germline assignment: CDR1 MGHRA and CDR2 YSYEKL. The CDR3 sequence is CASIGWLAGPSSYEQYF. The CDR3 nucleotides read TGCGCCAGCATCGGGTGGCTAGCGGGGCCGAGCTCCTACGAGCAGTACTTC.

The chain joins TRBV5-1 to TRBJ2-1; 9 bases align to TRBD2. The J segment lost 4 bases and the V segment lost 5 bases, leaving 7 bases of the junction unmatched. Per the germline V gene, CDR1 is SGHRS and CDR2 is YFSETQ. CDR3 length equals 15 residues. DNA for the CDR3: TGCGCCAGCAGTAGAGATGCGGGAGGGTACAATGAGCAGTTCTTC. Translating gives CASSRDAGGYNEQFF.

J is TRBJ1-2 and V is TRBV27; 10 bases are shared with TRBD1. Germline values: CDR1 MNHEY, CDR2 SMNVEV (reference sequence). CDR3 length: 16 residues. V shed 4 bases, J shed 5 bases, and the junction held 10 bases outside the gene matches. CDR3 nucleotides: TGTGCCAGCAGTTCCCCAGACAGGGGGCTTATGTATGGCTACACCTTC. Encoded protein: CASSSPDRGLMYGYTF.

The CDR3 DNA sequence: TGTGCCTGGAGTGTACGGGGAGGAGCCGGACAGCCCCAGCATTTT. It is translated as CAWSVRGGAGQPQHF. The rearrangement joins TRBV30 to TRBJ1-5; no clear D. The V gene's germline CDR1 is GTSNPN and CDR2 SVGIG (reference sequence). The CDR3 extends over 15 amino acids. Trimming cost V 0 bases and J 7 bases, with 16 bases left between them.

This clone was seen only once. The CDR3 reads CASSSGGNQPQHF. CDR3 nucleotide sequence: TGTGCCAGCAGTTCAGGGGGCAATCAGCCCCAGCATTTT. The V gene is TRBV7-8, the J gene TRBJ1-5, with D possibly being TRBD1 (6 bases). The germline gives CDR1 SGHVS, CDR2 FQNEAQ. The V end was cut by 6 bases, the J end by 2 bases, with 8 bases between. The CDR3 runs 13 residues. The full variable domain, in which reference TRBV7-8 and TRBJ1-5 provide the parts outside the CDR3, is GAGVSQSPRYKVAKRGQDVALRCDPISGHVSLFWYQQALGQGPEFLTYFQNEAQLDKSGLPSDRFFAERPEGSVSTLKIQRTQQEDSAVYLCASSSGGNQPQHFGDGTRLSIL.

This chain links TRBV4-3 with TRBJ1-1; D gene unclear. CDR1 and CDR2 from the germline V gene are LGHNA and YSLEER. The V end lost 0 bases, the J end lost 8 bases, and 16 bases lay between the germline ends. There are 15 residues in the CDR3. CDR3 loop: CASSQDRSSKVEAFF. The CDR3 nucleotides are TGCGCCAGCAGCCAAGATCGGAGCAGCAAAGTAGAAGCTTTCTTT.

A single count supports this clone. J is TRBJ2-1 and V is TRBV6-2 or TRBV6-3; 9 bases fit TRBD1. V gave up 4 bases and J gave up 2 bases; unmatched junction bases: 3. The CDR3 is 15 amino acids. Germline CDR1 is MNHEY and CDR2 is SVGEGT. The DNA for the CDR3 is TGTGCCAGCAGTTGGGACAGGGTGGCCTACAATGAGCAGTTCTTC. This translates into CASSWDRVAYNEQFF.

This clone was counted a single time. This chain connects TRBV19 to TRBJ2-3; 7 nucleotides line up with TRBD2. CDR3 size: 16 residues. With V trimmed by 4 bases and J by 3 bases, 10 bases remained unmatched. CDR1 is LNHDA and CDR2 is SQIVND in the germline V gene (reference sequence). CDR3: CASSNLGRMGTDTQYF. CDR3 nucleotides: TGTGCCAGTAGTAACCTCGGGAGGATGGGGACAGATACGCAGTATTTT.

This clone is a singleton in its sample. The chain uses TRBV10-3 and TRBJ1-2; 10 nucleotides match TRBD1. V trimming: 6 bases; J trimming: 6 bases; junction bases outside the gene matches: 7. The CDR3 contains 14 residues. Germline CDR1 is ENHRY and CDR2 is SYGVKD. The CDR3 sequence is CAISPDRGRDGYTF. CDR3 nucleotide sequence: TGTGCCATCAGCCCTGACAGGGGGCGCGATGGCTACACCTTC.

The chain carries TRBV7-8 and TRBJ1-3, with 10 nucleotides matching TRBD1. The V gene's germline CDR1 is SGHVS and CDR2 FQNEAQ. With V trimmed by 1 base and J by 1 base, 4 bases remained unmatched. The CDR3 runs 17 residues. As DNA, the CDR3 is TGTGCCAGCAGCTTAGGACCGGGACAGGGGTCTGGAAACACCATATATTTT. Encoded protein: CASSLGPGQGSGNTIYF.